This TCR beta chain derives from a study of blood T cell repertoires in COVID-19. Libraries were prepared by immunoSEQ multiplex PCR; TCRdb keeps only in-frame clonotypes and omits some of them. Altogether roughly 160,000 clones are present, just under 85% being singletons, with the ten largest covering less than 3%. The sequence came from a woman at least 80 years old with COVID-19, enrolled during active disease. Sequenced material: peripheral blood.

The CDR3 spells CASSRGGDTQYF. For the CDR3, the DNA is TGTGCCAGCAGCCGCGGGGGAGATACGCAGTATTTT. The chain employs TRBV3-1 (or the pseudogene TRBV3-2) and TRBJ2-3; 7 nucleotides line up with TRBD2. The V gene's germline CDR1 is LGHDT and CDR2 YNNKEL (reference sequence). The CDR3 is 12 amino acids. Germline trimming cut 4 bases from V and 5 bases from J; bases unmatched to any gene: 0.